This TCR beta chain stems from a study of shared T cell receptors in the human thymus. Only one count was recorded for this clone. The method was immunoSEQ multiplex PCR; TCRdb's version includes in-frame clones alone and lacks a portion of them. Of some 640,000 clones listed, about 87% are singletons. The same data also contributed to another study, on human thymus T cells.

The clonotype comes from a boy under two years old with a congenital heart defect. Sequencing was carried out using thymocytes.

CDR3 sequence (DNA): TGCAGCGTTGAAGGGGTGGGGGACTCTGAAGCTTTCTTT. This translates into CSVEGVGDSEAFF. The chain joins TRBV29-1 to TRBJ1-1; weak D call: TRBD1 (5 bases). CDR3 length equals 13 residues. CDR1 SQVTM and CDR2 ANQGSEA come from the germline V gene. Trimming removed 1 base from V and 6 bases from J, with 12 bases in between.